Each of the 5 T cell receptor beta chains below was sequenced from the same sample in a study of identical twins. TCRdb redid the calling of the 5' RACE reads with MiXCR, one entry per CDR3 protein. The sample lists 1.5 million to 2 million distinct CDR3 sequences, about 32% seen once, with less than 0.35% in the top ten. The sample comprised cord blood. These receptors came from a newborn girl in good health.

The chain links TRBV7-9 to TRBJ2-5; no clear D gene. V gave up 0 bases and J gave up 1 base, with 6 bases separating them. Germline CDR1 is SEHNR and CDR2 is FQNEAQ (reference sequence). The CDR3 covers 14 residues. CDR3 DNA sequence: TGTGCCAGCAGCTTAGCGAGGCCCCAAGAGACCCAGTACTTC. Encoded protein: CASSLARPQETQYF.

The chain combines TRBV20-1 with TRBJ2-3; D remains ambiguous. Deletions cut 2 bases from V and 6 bases from J, with 12 bases between. CDR3 length: 13 amino acids. Germline V gives CDR1 DFQATT, CDR2 SNEGSKA (reference sequence). The CDR3 loop is CSARPSGPDTQYF. In nucleotides, the CDR3 is TGCAGTGCTAGACCCTCTGGTCCGGATACGCAGTATTTT.

This clonotype appeared a few times. The chain carries TRBV2 and TRBJ1-4; possible D gene TRBD1, 6 bases. This CDR3 comprises 14 residues. Trimming removed 7 bases from V and 4 bases from J, with 13 bases in between. Germline assignment: CDR1 SNHLY and CDR2 FYNNEI. The CDR3 coding sequence is TGTGCCAGCACGTTGTCACAGGGTAATGAAAAACTGTTTTTT. It yields the protein CASTLSQGNEKLFF. The variable domain in full, with the rest retrieved from reference TRBV2 and TRBJ1-4, is EPEVTQTPSHQVTQMGQEVILRCVPISNHLYFYWYRQILGQKVEFLVSFYNNEISEKSEIFDDQFSVERPDGSNFTLKIRSTKLEDSAMYFCASTLSQGNEKLFFGSGTQLSVL.

The V gene is TRBV2, the J gene TRBJ2-7; D is unresolved. V was cut by 6 bases and J by 0 bases, with 12 bases left in between. Germline-derived CDR1 and CDR2 are SNHLY and FYNNEI. CDR3 size: 14 residues. The CDR3 nucleotides are TGTGCCAGCAGAGTGGCGAAAAGCTCCTACGAGCAGTACTTC. It specifies CASRVAKSSYEQYF.

This clonotype was seen a few times. The chain recombines TRBV9 with TRBJ1-2, with D possibly matching TRBD1 (5 bases). The CDR3 runs 11 residues. V lost 8 bases and J lost 0, with 5 bases in between. Per the germline V gene, CDR1 is SGDLS and CDR2 is YYNGEE. This CDR3 is CARQANYGYTF. CDR3 sequence (DNA): TGTGCCAGACAGGCTAACTATGGCTACACCTTC.